A selection of T cell receptor beta chains follows, all from one sample in a study of identical twins. TCRdb fed the 5' RACE reads into MiXCR, producing one record per CDR3 protein. The table lists some 790,000 distinct CDR3 sequences, around a sixth of them singletons. The sample also formed part of further work on T cells expressing NK-cell markers.

The source material was PBMCs. The origin of the receptors is a woman between 18 and 29 years old in good health. Both conserved end residues are part of each CDR3. The D gene is left open where the match is weak. Clone size is given for some rows only: seen once, a few or many times, or a class if the clone is expanded.

len: 15; abundance: few; j_gene: TRBJ2-7; d_gene: NA; v_gene: TRBV5-5; CDR3nt: TGTGCCAGCAGCTCCCCGGGGGCCTTACAATACGAGCAGTACTTC; CDR3aa: CASSSPGALQYEQYF
len: 14; abundance: few; j_gene: TRBJ2-3; d_gene: TRBD2; v_gene: TRBV20-1; CDR3nt: TGCAGTGCTAGGACTAGCGGGGGGGTTGTCACGCAGTATTTT; CDR3aa: CSARTSGGVVTQYF
len: 17; abundance: few; j_gene: TRBJ2-1; d_gene: NA; v_gene: TRBV5-1; CDR3nt: TGCGCCAGCAGCTTGGCCCGGACAGAAGGCCCCTACAATGAGCAGTTCTTC; CDR3aa: CASSLARTEGPYNEQFF
len: 16; abundance: few; j_gene: TRBJ2-1; d_gene: TRBD2; v_gene: TRBV5-6; CDR3nt: TGTGCCAGCAGCTCCCCCGGACTAGGGAATGGCGATGAGCAGTTCTTC; CDR3aa: CASSSPGLGNGDEQFF
len: 12; abundance: NA; j_gene: TRBJ2-7; d_gene: NA; v_gene: TRBV24-1; CDR3nt: TGTGCCACCAGTGATCGAAGGGGCGAGCAGTACTTC; CDR3aa: CATSDRRGEQYF
len: 14; abundance: NA; j_gene: TRBJ2-5; d_gene: NA; v_gene: TRBV15; CDR3nt: TGTGCCACCAGCAGAGTCACAGCCCAAGAGACCCAGTACTTC; CDR3aa: CATSRVTAQETQYF
len: 15; abundance: few; j_gene: TRBJ2-5; d_gene: NA; v_gene: TRBV12-3/TRBV12-4; CDR3nt: TGTGCCAGCAGTTTAGTCGCGGGGGCCCAAGAGACCCAGTACTTC; CDR3aa: CASSLVAGAQETQYF
len: 17; abundance: NA; j_gene: TRBJ1-1; d_gene: TRBD1; v_gene: TRBV27; CDR3nt: TGTGCCAGCAGTTTAGGGAGGACAGGGGGCCTGAACACTGAAGCTTTCTTT; CDR3aa: CASSLGRTGGLNTEAFF
len: 15; abundance: NA; j_gene: TRBJ2-7; d_gene: NA; v_gene: TRBV5-6; CDR3nt: TGTGCCAGCAGCTTGGCGCTAAGCCTTCTCTACGAGCAGTACTTC; CDR3aa: CASSLALSLLYEQYF
len: 12; abundance: few; j_gene: TRBJ1-2; d_gene: NA; v_gene: TRBV5-5; CDR3nt: TGTGCCAGCAGCTTGAGTATGTGGGGCTACACCTTC; CDR3aa: CASSLSMWGYTF
len: 16; abundance: NA; j_gene: TRBJ2-7; d_gene: NA; v_gene: TRBV10-3; CDR3nt: TGTGCCATCAGTGACACCCCAGGGAGTGGGACCTACGAGCAGTACTTC; CDR3aa: CAISDTPGSGTYEQYF
len: 17; abundance: once; j_gene: TRBJ2-6; d_gene: NA; v_gene: TRBV11-2; CDR3nt: TGTGCCAGCAGCTTAGACAGCCCAATTTCTGGGGCCAACGTCCTGACTTTC; CDR3aa: CASSLDSPISGANVLTF
len: 17; abundance: NA; j_gene: TRBJ2-1; d_gene: NA; v_gene: TRBV2; CDR3nt: TGTGCCAGCAGTTCATTTGAATGGCTTAGCTCCTACAATGAGCAGTTCTTC; CDR3aa: CASSSFEWLSSYNEQFF
len: 15; abundance: NA; j_gene: TRBJ1-4; d_gene: NA; v_gene: TRBV20-1; CDR3nt: TGCAGTGCTGGGGTGTTTGGGACCGTGAGTGAAAAACTGTTTTTT; CDR3aa: CSAGVFGTVSEKLFF
len: 14; abundance: few; j_gene: TRBJ1-2; d_gene: NA; v_gene: TRBV29-1; CDR3nt: TGCAGCGTTGAAGGTCTACTGGCTAACTATGGCTACACCTTC; CDR3aa: CSVEGLLANYGYTF
len: 14; abundance: few; j_gene: TRBJ1-2; d_gene: NA; v_gene: TRBV7-2; CDR3nt: TGTGCCAGCAGCTTGCGAAAGGGTCCCTATGGCTACACCTTC; CDR3aa: CASSLRKGPYGYTF
len: 17; abundance: NA; j_gene: TRBJ2-1; d_gene: TRBD2; v_gene: TRBV29-1; CDR3nt: TGCAGCGTTGAAGGCGGGGTTCCTAGCGGGAACTACAATGAGCAGTTCTTC; CDR3aa: CSVEGGVPSGNYNEQFF
len: 13; abundance: few; j_gene: TRBJ1-1; d_gene: NA; v_gene: TRBV20-1; CDR3nt: TGCAGTGCCCAATCTCCGGGCCACGGAGGGGCTTTCTTT; CDR3aa: CSAQSPGHGGAFF
len: 12; abundance: NA; j_gene: TRBJ2-7; d_gene: NA; v_gene: TRBV3-1; CDR3nt: TGTGCCAGCAGCCAAGTGGCCTACGAGCAGTACTTC; CDR3aa: CASSQVAYEQYF
len: 15; abundance: NA; j_gene: TRBJ2-2; d_gene: TRBD2; v_gene: TRBV13; CDR3nt: TGTGCCAGCAGCAGTGGACTAGCGGGAGTCGGGGAGCTGTTTTTT; CDR3aa: CASSSGLAGVGELFF
len: 13; abundance: many; j_gene: TRBJ2-1; d_gene: NA; v_gene: TRBV3-1; CDR3nt: TGTGCCAGCAGCCAGGGGGCCTACAATGAGCAGTTCTTC; CDR3aa: CASSQGAYNEQFF
len: 15; abundance: few; j_gene: TRBJ2-7; d_gene: TRBD2; v_gene: TRBV20-1; CDR3nt: TGCAGTGCTAAGGGACTAGCGGCCGACTCCTACGAGCAGTACTTC; CDR3aa: CSAKGLAADSYEQYF
len: 15; abundance: few; j_gene: TRBJ2-3; d_gene: TRBD2; v_gene: TRBV2; CDR3nt: TGTGCCAGCAGCGCACTAGCGGGAGAAGGAGATACGCAGTATTTT; CDR3aa: CASSALAGEGDTQYF